What follows is one TCR beta chain and its context. Its antigen is still unknown. A read error may produce the germline difference seen at one junction end. A total of 25 to 30 patients with locally advanced or metastatic urothelial carcinoma, treated at Memorial Sloan Kettering on a trial protocol, made up the cohort. Peripheral blood mononuclear cells were collected pretreatment and during treatment, at between 1 and 8 total time points per patient. The Qiagen DNeasy Blood extraction kit was used to purify genomic DNA from total PBMCs and from tumor samples. PBMCs were collected pretreatment and during treatment, and were isolated and stored as previously described. Taken from cysteine to phenylalanine, the CDR3 has 13 residues. CDR3 DNA is the only sequence kept; it has 39 bases, read in frame from the first base. The germline V gene encodes CDR1 MGHRA and CDR2 YSYEKL. This entry belongs to a study of PD-L1 blockade in urothelial cancer (dated by TCRdb to between 2016 and 2019). With respect to the entire study: Every patient began therapy in 2014 and was given atezolizumab 1,200 mg intravenously every 3 weeks. Patients had an ECOG performance status of 0 or 1 and had received between 0 and 3 prior chemotherapy regimens. Durable clinical benefit was achieved by nine patients but not by the remaining 20. The study was an exploratory multi-omic analysis of somatic, immune and clinical correlates of response to PD-L1 blockade with atezolizumab in urothelial cancer. In the same patients, whole exome sequencing and RNA sequencing of pretreatment tumors were performed in addition to TCR sequencing. Blood samples gave median yields of about 150,000 T cells and 65,000 to 85,000 unique TCRs, along with a median clonality of approximately 0.08. Pretreatment blood TCR-seq was available for nearly 30 patients, at least one posttreatment blood collection was obtained for some 24 patients, and tumor TCR-seq was available for some 24 patients. Blood samples were analyzed at two time points: 3 weeks after treatment start (second dose) and 6 weeks after treatment start. About nine tenths of the roughly 29 patients were males with bladder-origin urothelial cancer, and about two thirds of the roughly 30 reported a prior smoking history. Progression-free survival longer than 6 months counted as durable clinical benefit, and TCR features were additionally tested against both progression-free and overall survival. Pretreatment tumor samples and matched peripheral blood, collected serially before and after atezolizumab treatment, underwent TCR sequencing.

To estimate absolute template abundance from read counts, synthetic TCR analog templates were spiked into each PCR. The immunoSEQ assay was used to amplify TCRbeta CDR3 regions from genomic DNA with bias-controlled V and J gene primers. Rearranged TCRbeta segments were sequenced at approximately 20X coverage. The study's processing was this. Clustering was used to correct sequencing errors, and CDR3s were annotated against IMGT so that V, D and J genes could be assigned. Only productive TCRbeta rearrangements were used in downstream analyses, excluding out-of-frame or stop-codon sequences. To compute clonality, Shannon entropy was normalized by the log of the number of unique productive sequences and then subtracted from one. Fisher's exact test with Benjamini-Hochberg correction, at a threshold of adjusted p below 0.01, was used to find clones that differed between time points or between blood and tumor. In TCRdb, the immuneACCESS table is reduced to in-frame sequences with V and J assigned. These tables do not hold every clone; where another copy was compared, an unresolved V gene accounts for under half, and the others remain unexplained. The V and J calls and clone size were taken over from that table, and D and trimming were inferred from the DNA. Recorded for this sample are roughly 45,000 clones; around nine tenths of them occurred a single time. The leading ten clones occupy roughly 13% of the sample.

On the study overall, not on this receptor specifically: Greater expansion of tumor-associated TCR clones in peripheral blood 3 weeks after the start of treatment was observed in patients with durable benefit (n ≈ 22, p = 0.022). Because the sample size was small (n ≈ 27) and many of the analyses were exploratory, the results are meant to be hypothesis-generating. A pretreatment peripheral blood TCR clonality below the median was linked to improved progression-free and overall survival.

The chain is made from TRBV4-1 and TRBJ2-5; 7 of the junction bases match TRBD2. This material consisted of PBMCs, taken around atezolizumab (anti-PD-L1) treatment. This TCR was sampled from a woman in her fifties or sixties with urothelial cancer. The nucleotide sequence reads TGCGCCAGCAGCCCGGGACTAAGAGAGGCCCAGTACTTC. Its protein is CASSPGLREAQYF.